This TCR beta chain was recorded in a study of vaccination and CD4 T cells after COVID-19. Study-wide points: Only relatively few convalescent patients were studied, and early post-infection timepoints were not analyzed.

Treatment described: approximately nine-day PBMC culture with coronavirus spike peptide pools or control peptides (ViraFEST assay). This CDR3 has 11 residues. V was pared by 5 bases and J by 4 bases, with 4 bases between. From germline, CDR1 is MDHEN and CDR2 SYDVKM. On this clonotype itself: Its antigen remains unidentified.

Cultured CD4+ T-cell DNA underwent Oncomine TCR Beta short-read sequencing. TCRdb fed the PCR reads into MiXCR, producing one record per CDR3 protein. The profile shows approximately 7,500 distinct CDR3 sequences, 55% to 65% of them singletons. V usage is TRBV28 and J usage is TRBJ2-3; D ambiguous. This receptor was identified in a human donor who had recovered from COVID-19. The sequenced material came from CD4+ T cells from blood, cultured in vitro. The CDR3 DNA reads as TGTGCCAGCAGTCAGGCAGATACGCAGTATTTT. It is translated as CASSQADTQYF.